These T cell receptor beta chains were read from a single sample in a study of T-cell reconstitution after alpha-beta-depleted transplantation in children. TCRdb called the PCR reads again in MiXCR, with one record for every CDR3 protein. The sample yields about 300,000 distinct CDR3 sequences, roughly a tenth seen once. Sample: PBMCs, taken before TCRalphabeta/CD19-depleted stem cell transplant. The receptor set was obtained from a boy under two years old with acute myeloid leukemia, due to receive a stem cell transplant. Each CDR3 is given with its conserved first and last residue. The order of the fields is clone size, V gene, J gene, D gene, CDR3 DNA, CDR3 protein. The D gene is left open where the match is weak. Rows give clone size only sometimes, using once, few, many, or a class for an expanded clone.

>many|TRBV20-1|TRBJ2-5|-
TGCAGTCTCGAACTTCGGGGCGTATCGTACTTC
CSLELRGVSYF
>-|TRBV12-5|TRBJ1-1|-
TGTGCTAGTGGTGGGCAGAAAGCGCAAGGAACTGAAGCTTTCTTT
CASGGQKAQGTEAFF
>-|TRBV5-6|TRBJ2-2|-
TGTGCCAGCAGCTTGTGGGGGGCGAACACCGGGGAGCTGTTTTTT
CASSLWGANTGELFF
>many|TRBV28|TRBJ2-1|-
TGTGCCAGCAGTTTGGTTTTTGGGCCCTCACCAGCAAATGAGCAGTTCTTC
CASSLVFGPSPANEQFF
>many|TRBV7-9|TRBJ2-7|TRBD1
TGTGCCAGCAGCTTAGAACGCAGGACAGGGACCTACGAGCAGTACTTC
CASSLERRTGTYEQYF
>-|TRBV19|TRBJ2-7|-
TGTGCCAGTAGCAAACTAGTAGGGGTATACGAGCAGTACTTC
CASSKLVGVYEQYF
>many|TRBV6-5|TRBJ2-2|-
TGTGCCAGCAGTTACTCGCTCAGCCCTTTGGACGGGGAGCTGTTTTTT
CASSYSLSPLDGELFF
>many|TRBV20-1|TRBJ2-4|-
TGCAGTGCTAGAGTGGGGGGCGGGAGAACCAAAAACATTCAGTACTTC
CSARVGGGRTKNIQYF
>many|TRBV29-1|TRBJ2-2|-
TGCAGCGTTGACTACCCTCCGAACACCGGGGAGCTGTTTTTT
CSVDYPPNTGELFF
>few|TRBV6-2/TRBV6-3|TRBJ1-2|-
TGTGCCAGCGGGTTCAATGGCTACACCTTC
CASGFNGYTF
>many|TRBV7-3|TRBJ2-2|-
TGTGCCAGCAGCCCACCGGGGGATGAGGAGCTGTTTTTT
CASSPPGDEELFF
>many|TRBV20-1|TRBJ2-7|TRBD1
TGCAGTGCTAGAGAAGCCGACAGGGGGGCCCACGAGCAGTACTTC
CSAREADRGAHEQYF